The source of this TCR beta chain is a study of cytomegalovirus exposure and HLA in healthy donors. Study-level results: Later findings reportedly placed an Asian-associated ancestry cluster below the approximately 670-donor mean for N-insertions. The productive fraction for most TCR beta V segments was about 87% or about 30% in an earlier analysis. Roughly even sequencing depth across donors was the assumption behind the presence/absence analyses.

13 Jbeta primers and 60 Vbeta primers were used for the PCR. Per the original data handling: The count from a later analysis was 79 million or so unique TCR beta chains, 9 million to 12 million of them shared. Produced via immunoSEQ multiplex PCR; TCRdb's table is partial and in-frame only. V and J calls and clone size are those listed in that table; D and trimming were worked out from the DNA. The profile shows about 180,000 clones, about 77% of them singletons. J was trimmed by 1 base and V by 8 bases; bases with no gene match: 2. The CDR3 is made up of 13 amino acids. The germline CDR1 and CDR2 sequences are ENHRY and SYGVKD. A word on this clone: Antigen specificity is unknown.

Specimen: PBMCs. This receptor was identified in a man aged 55 to 69 in good health and CMV-seronegative. The genes are TRBV10-3 and TRBJ1-5, with 7 bases identical to TRBD1. The CDR3 DNA follows: TGTGCCATCGGGACAGCAAGCAATCAGCCCCAGCATTTT. This codes for CAIGTASNQPQHF.